The next 6 T cell receptor beta chains were all read from a single sample in a study of blood T cell repertoires in COVID-19. Libraries were prepared by immunoSEQ multiplex PCR; TCRdb keeps only in-frame clonotypes and omits some of them. The sample lists about 230,000 clones, 65% to 90% seen once, with less than 8% in the top ten. The source material was peripheral blood. These receptors originate from a woman in her forties or fifties with acute or convalescent COVID-19.

The chain uses TRBV19 and TRBJ2-5; 7 bases match TRBD2. The CDR3 has 16 amino acids. Unmatched junction bases numbered 7, after V lost 3 bases and J lost 0 bases. Per germline, CDR1 LNHDA and CDR2 SQIVND (reference sequence). The CDR3 protein is CASSMVYRGDQETQYF. CDR3 coding DNA: TGTGCCAGTAGTATGGTGTACCGGGGGGACCAAGAGACCCAGTACTTC.

The chain carries TRBV28 and TRBJ2-1; 16 bases agree with TRBD2. The CDR3 is 16 amino acids. V was pared by 6 bases and J by 9 bases, with 8 bases of the junction left unmatched. Germline V gene data show CDR1 as MDHEN and CDR2 as SYDVKM. The CDR3 nucleotides are TGTGCCAGCAGAGCCCTGGGACTAGCGGGAGGGAGTGAGCAGTTCTTC. Residues: CASRALGLAGGSEQFF.

This clone was picked up a small number of times. The chain combines TRBV9 with TRBJ1-2, with D maybe TRBD1 (6 bases). The CDR3 length is 14 residues. Germline values: CDR1 SGDLS, CDR2 YYNGEE. V was trimmed by 3 bases and J by 12 bases, leaving 21 bases between them. CDR3: CASSGSGGAARHTF. The CDR3 coding sequence is TGTGCCAGCAGCGGAAGTGGGGGGGCCGCTCGACACACCTTC. The full variable domain, with the rest looked up from reference TRBV9 and TRBJ1-2, is DSGVTQTPKHLITATGQRVTLRCSPRSGDLSVYWYQQSLDQGLQFLIQYYNGEERAKGNILERFSAQQFPDLHSELNLSSLELGDSALYFCASSGSGGAARHTFGSGTRLTVV.

V and J are TRBV18 and TRBJ2-7; 7 nucleotides line up with TRBD1. Germline V gene data show CDR1 as KGHSH and CDR2 as LQKENI. V shed 2 bases, J shed 0 bases, and the junction held 1 base outside the gene matches. The CDR3 covers 14 residues. CDR3 nucleotide sequence: TGTGCCAGCTCACCAGGGGACAGCTCCTACGAGCAGTACTTC. It encodes CASSPGDSSYEQYF.

This clone has only one observation. The CDR3 bases are TGCGCCAGCAGCTCGTCCGGGACACCTGGAAACACCATATATTTT. This encodes CASSSSGTPGNTIYF. This rearrangement joins TRBV5-1 to TRBJ1-3; D may be TRBD1 (6 bases). The germline V gene has CDR1 SGHRS and CDR2 YFSETQ. Deletions cut 3 bases from V and 2 bases from J, with 12 bases between. The CDR3 sequence is 15 residues long.

The chain carries TRBV7-8 and TRBJ2-3, with a weak D call TRBD2 (5 bases). Trimming cost V 1 base and J 1 base, with 12 bases left between them. Germline V gene sequence: CDR1 SGHVS, CDR2 FQNEAQ. This CDR3 has 16 amino acids. The CDR3 DNA sequence: TGTGCCAGCAGCTTAGTAACGGGATTTGGCACAGATACGCAGTATTTT. Its protein is CASSLVTGFGTDTQYF.